This passage covers 19 T cell receptor beta chains from one sample sequenced in a study of Graves' ophthalmopathy and Graves' hyperthyroidism. For repertoire sequencing, the TCR beta CDR3 regions were amplified from RNA transcripts. Amplification began with first-round RT-PCR using HTBI primers, then second-round multiplex PCR was performed. TCRdb reanalysed the multiplex PCR reads using MiXCR and keeps one entry per CDR3 protein. Among about 400,000 distinct CDR3 sequences listed, approximately 16% were seen once. The specimen was peripheral blood. These receptors were obtained from a woman younger than 35 with Graves' ophthalmopathy.

The chain carries TRBV7-3 and TRBJ2-2; possible D gene TRBD2, 5 bases. CDR1 SGHTA and CDR2 FQGTGA come from the germline V gene. The CDR3 extends over 15 amino acids. Trimming took off 1 base at V and 6 bases at J, with 12 bases between the two ends. The CDR3 DNA reads TGTGCCAGCAGCTTAATGGGATTCGGGGCCGGGGAGCTGTTTTTT. Protein sequence: CASSLMGFGAGELFF.

This chain uses TRBV6-5 with TRBJ2-3; 8 nucleotides align to TRBD2. This CDR3 spans 13 amino acids. After removal of 2 bases from V and 6 bases from J, the junction contained 1 base not matched to a gene. Per germline, CDR1 MNHEY and CDR2 SVGAGI. The CDR3 region has the DNA TGTGCCAGCAGTTACCGGGGGGGGGATACGCAGTATTTT. Translated, it gives CASSYRGGDTQYF.

This clonotype has a count of ten or more. The chain has TRBV28 and TRBJ1-3; TRBD1 agrees at 9 bases. J lost 0 bases, V lost 7 bases, and 16 bases had no gene match. Germline assignment: CDR1 MDHEN and CDR2 SYDVKM. This CDR3 contains 19 residues. The DNA of the CDR3 is TGTGCCAGCATTCTAAGCCTCGGACAGGGGAGGAACTCTGGAAACACCATATATTTT. This sequence encodes CASILSLGQGRNSGNTIYF.

At least ten counts were recorded for this clonotype. CDR3 residues: CASSTRTGTETQYF. CDR3 nucleotides: TGTGCCAGCAGTACTCGGACAGGGACAGAGACCCAGTACTTC. The V call is TRBV12-3 or TRBV12-4, the J call TRBJ2-5, with 8 bases aligning to TRBD1. Unmatched junction bases numbered 6, after V lost 5 bases and J lost 4 bases. The CDR3 is made up of 14 amino acids.

At least ten counts were recorded for this clonotype. The chain has TRBV11-2 and TRBJ2-7, with D perhaps TRBD1 (6 bases). CDR3 length: 17 residues. The V and J ends lost 4 bases and 2 bases respectively, with 21 bases between them. Germline lookup yields CDR1 SGHAT and CDR2 FQNNGV. CDR3 protein: CASSSYPSGESAYEQYF. CDR3 in DNA: TGTGCCAGCAGCTCGTACCCTTCAGGGGAATCAGCCTACGAGCAGTACTTC.

The chain has TRBV27 and TRBJ1-2; 8 bases map to TRBD1. V was clipped by 5 bases and J by 6 bases; unmatched bases: 5. The CDR3 loop spans 13 amino acids. CDR1 and CDR2 from the germline V gene are MNHEY and SMNVEV (reference sequence). The CDR3 protein is CASSPTGDDGYTF. The DNA of the CDR3 is TGTGCCAGCAGTCCGACAGGGGATGATGGCTACACCTTC.

This clonotype was seen many times. This chain links TRBV28 with TRBJ1-1, with TRBD1 matching 9 bases. This CDR3 spans 16 amino acids. Trimming at V came to 8 bases and at J to 6 bases, leaving 16 bases not matched to a gene. CDR1 is MDHEN and CDR2 is SYDVKM in the germline V gene. The CDR3 sequence: CASLRGDRATWAEAFF. CDR3 nucleotide sequence: TGTGCCAGCCTAAGGGGGGACAGGGCGACGTGGGCTGAAGCTTTCTTT. Variable domain in full (rest from reference TRBV28 and TRBJ1-1): DVKVTQSSRYLVKRTGEKVFLECVQDMDHENMFWYRQDPGLGLRLIYFSYDVKMKEKGDIPEGYSVSREKKERFSLILESASTNQTSMYLCASLRGDRATWAEAFFGQGTRLTVV.

The chain carries TRBV11-2 and TRBJ2-5; possible D gene TRBD1, 7 bases. V gave up 4 bases and J gave up 3 bases, with 24 bases separating them. The CDR3 sequence is 18 residues long. Germline loops: CDR1 SGHAT, CDR2 FQNNGV. CDR3 residues: CASSSRGTYRGVEETQYF. The CDR3 DNA sequence: TGTGCCAGCAGCTCGCGAGGGACTTACAGGGGAGTGGAAGAGACCCAGTACTTC.

Ten or more counts support this clonotype. The chain has TRBV28 and TRBJ2-5; D may be TRBD1 (6 bases). Germline V gene lookup returns CDR1 MDHEN and CDR2 SYDVKM. The V and J ends lost 6 bases and 3 bases respectively, with 11 bases between them. There are 13 residues in the CDR3. This CDR3 reads CASRPGTKETQYF. The CDR3, as DNA: TGTGCCAGCAGGCCTGGGACAAAAGAGACCCAGTACTTC. Filled out from reference TRBV28 and TRBJ2-5, the complete variable domain reads DVKVTQSSRYLVKRTGEKVFLECVQDMDHENMFWYRQDPGLGLRLIYFSYDVKMKEKGDIPEGYSVSREKKERFSLILESASTNQTSMYLCASRPGTKETQYFGPGTRLLVL.

This clonotype was observed many times. The chain links TRBV4-3 to TRBJ1-1; 10 positions agree with TRBD1. Germline V lookup: CDR1 LGHNA, CDR2 YSLEER. V was clipped by 4 bases and J by 4 bases; unmatched bases: 6. CDR3 length: 15 residues. The CDR3 sequence: CASSRGTGESTEAFF. In nucleotides, the CDR3 is TGCGCCAGCAGCCGAGGGACAGGGGAGAGCACTGAAGCTTTCTTT.

The rearrangement links TRBV11-3 to TRBJ2-2; D gene uncertain. This CDR3 has 12 amino acids. Germline CDR1 SGHNT, CDR2 YENEEA. V was clipped by 5 bases and J by 6 bases, with 7 bases between them. CDR3 coding DNA: TGTGCCAGCAGCACTACCCCCGGGGAGCTGTTTTTT. Its translation is CASSTTPGELFF.

This chain connects TRBV19 to TRBJ1-2; the match to TRBD1 covers 7 bases. In germline, CDR1 is LNHDA, CDR2 SQIVND (reference sequence). J was trimmed by 4 bases and V by 5 bases; bases with no gene match: 7. The CDR3 is 14 amino acids. The chain's CDR3 is CASSRSRDSYGYTF. The CDR3 nucleotides are TGTGCCAGTAGTCGAAGCCGGGACAGCTATGGCTACACCTTC. Full variable domain (missing parts from reference TRBV19 and TRBJ1-2): DGGITQSPKYLFRKEGQNVTLSCEQNLNHDAMYWYRQDPGQGLRLIYYSQIVNDFQKGDIAEGYSVSREKKESFPLTVTSAQKNPTAFYLCASSRSRDSYGYTFGSGTRLTVV.

This clonotype was counted ten times or more. The rearrangement links TRBV14 to TRBJ1-2; D not resolved. The length of the CDR3 is 15 residues. Germline CDR1 SGHDN, CDR2 FVKESK. V dropped 4 bases and J dropped 4 bases, with 16 bases sitting between them. The CDR3, as DNA: TGTGCCAGCAGCCCCGTGGGGTCTGTTTCCTATGGCTACACCTTC. This gives the protein CASSPVGSVSYGYTF.

There are many counts of this clonotype. The J gene is TRBJ2-2, the V gene TRBV6-5, with D hard to call. V shed 2 bases and J shed 4 bases, with 8 bases lying between them. The CDR3 contains 14 residues. Germline lookup yields CDR1 MNHEY and CDR2 SVGAGI. CDR3 bases: TGTGCCAGCAGTTACATGGGTACCACCGGGGAGCTGTTTTTT. Residues: CASSYMGTTGELFF.

This clonotype was counted ten times or more. This chain joins TRBV24-1 and TRBJ2-5, with D unclear. The germline V and J ends were trimmed by 3 bases and 1 base, with 14 bases remaining between them. Germline V CDR1 and CDR2: KGHDR, SFDVKD. This CDR3 region has 16 residues. In nucleotides, the CDR3 is TGTGCCACCAGTGATCCCGGAGAGAGCCTCCAAGAGACCCAGTACTTC. It specifies CATSDPGESLQETQYF.

This clonotype was seen repeatedly, ten times or more. This sequence joins TRBV9 and TRBJ2-5; a weak D match, TRBD2 (6 bases). Germline values: CDR1 SGDLS, CDR2 YYNGEE. This CDR3 spans 13 amino acids. Trimming shortened V by 3 bases and J by 4 bases, and 10 bases separated the two germline ends. CDR3 amino acids: CASSAQGGETQYF. In DNA form, the CDR3 reads TGTGCCAGCAGCGCGCAGGGAGGAGAGACCCAGTACTTC.

This clonotype was seen at least ten times. The genes are TRBV29-1 and TRBJ1-1, with D unresolved. The CDR3 covers 15 residues. Germline V CDR1 and CDR2: SQVTM, ANQGSEA. V was shortened by 6 bases and J by 1 base, with 18 bases between the two germline ends. CDR3 in DNA: TGCAGCGTCGCCAATTGGGAGGGAGGGAACACTGAAGCTTTCTTT. As protein: CSVANWEGGNTEAFF.

This clonotype was counted at least ten times. CDR3: CASSLGLFGNTIYF. The CDR3 DNA follows: TGTGCCAGCAGCTTGGGGCTGTTTGGAAACACCATATATTTT. The chain uses TRBV7-2 and TRBJ1-3, with D possibly being TRBD1 (5 bases). This CDR3 is 14 amino acids long. Trimming stripped 3 bases from V and 3 bases from J, with 9 bases between. The germline CDR1 and CDR2 sequences are SGHTA and FQGNSA.

This clonotype was seen repeatedly, ten times or more. This chain joins TRBV6-5 and TRBJ1-3, with D hard to call. The length of the CDR3 is 13 residues. Germline lookup yields CDR1 MNHEY and CDR2 SVGAGI. With 6 bases removed from V and 4 bases from J, the gap between germline ends came to 10 bases. In DNA, the CDR3 is TGTGCCAGCAGATTTCCGGGGGGAAACACCATATATTTT. It translates to CASRFPGGNTIYF.